The following is a T cell receptor beta chain sequence with its context. These data originate in a study of technical replicates of blood from a handful of donors. This CDR3 is 15 amino acids long. V shed 4 bases, J shed 8 bases, and the junction held 8 bases outside the gene matches. Germline lookup yields CDR1 MNHEY and CDR2 SVGAGI. Method: immunoSEQ multiplex PCR; TCRdb's copy keeps in-frame clones and lacks some. This sample has approximately 50,000 clones; approximately 94% occur once, and the top ten carry about 0.37%. This sequence originates from a human donor in good health. V usage is TRBV6-5 and J usage is TRBJ1-4, with 9 nucleotides matching TRBD1. The sample consisted of T cells isolated from PBMCs. The CDR3 sequence is CASSSSGTGHEKLFF. The DNA of the CDR3 is TGTGCCAGCAGTTCCTCCGGGACAGGGCACGAAAAACTGTTTTTT.